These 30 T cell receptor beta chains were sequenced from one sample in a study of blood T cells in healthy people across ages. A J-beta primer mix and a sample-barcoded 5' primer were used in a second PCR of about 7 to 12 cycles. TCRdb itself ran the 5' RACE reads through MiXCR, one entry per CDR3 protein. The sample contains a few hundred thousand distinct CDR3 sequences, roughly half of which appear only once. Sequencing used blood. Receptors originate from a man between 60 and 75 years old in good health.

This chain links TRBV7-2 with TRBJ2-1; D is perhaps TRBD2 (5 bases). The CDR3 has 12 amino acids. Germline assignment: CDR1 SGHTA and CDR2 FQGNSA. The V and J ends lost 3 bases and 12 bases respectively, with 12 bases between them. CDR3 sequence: CASSFGLGGQFF. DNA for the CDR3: TGTGCCAGCAGCTTTGGACTGGGCGGGCAGTTCTTC.

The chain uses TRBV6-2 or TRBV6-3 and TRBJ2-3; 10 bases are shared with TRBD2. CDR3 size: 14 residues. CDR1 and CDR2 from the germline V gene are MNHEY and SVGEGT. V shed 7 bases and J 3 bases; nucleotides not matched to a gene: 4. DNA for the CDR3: TGTGCCAGCAAAGCGGGAGGGCCAACAGATACGCAGTATTTT. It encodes CASKAGGPTDTQYF.

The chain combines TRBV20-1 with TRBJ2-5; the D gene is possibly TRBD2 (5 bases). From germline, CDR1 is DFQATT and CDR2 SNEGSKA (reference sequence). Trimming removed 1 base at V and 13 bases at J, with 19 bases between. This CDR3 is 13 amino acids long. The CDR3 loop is CSARADWTYERYF. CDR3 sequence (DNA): TGCAGTGCTAGAGCGGACTGGACTTACGAGCGGTACTTC.

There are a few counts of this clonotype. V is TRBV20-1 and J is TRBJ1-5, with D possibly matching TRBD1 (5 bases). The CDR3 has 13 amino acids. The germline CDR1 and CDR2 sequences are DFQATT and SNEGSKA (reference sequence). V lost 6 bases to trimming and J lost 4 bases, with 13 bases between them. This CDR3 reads CSAAGGINQPQHF. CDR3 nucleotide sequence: TGCAGTGCGGCGGGGGGTATTAATCAGCCCCAGCATTTT.

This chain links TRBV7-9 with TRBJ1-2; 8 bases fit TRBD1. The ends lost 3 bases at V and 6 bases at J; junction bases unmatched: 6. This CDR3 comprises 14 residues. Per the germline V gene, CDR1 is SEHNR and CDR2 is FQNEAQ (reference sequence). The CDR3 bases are TGTGCCAGCAGCTTGGGACAGGCCGGGGATGGCTACACCTTC. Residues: CASSLGQAGDGYTF.

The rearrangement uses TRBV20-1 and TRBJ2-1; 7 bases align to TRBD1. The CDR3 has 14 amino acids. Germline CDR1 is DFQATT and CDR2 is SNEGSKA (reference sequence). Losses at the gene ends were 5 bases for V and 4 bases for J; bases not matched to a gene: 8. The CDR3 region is CSAAGTDGYNEQFF. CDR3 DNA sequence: TGCAGTGCTGCCGGGACAGACGGATACAATGAGCAGTTCTTC.

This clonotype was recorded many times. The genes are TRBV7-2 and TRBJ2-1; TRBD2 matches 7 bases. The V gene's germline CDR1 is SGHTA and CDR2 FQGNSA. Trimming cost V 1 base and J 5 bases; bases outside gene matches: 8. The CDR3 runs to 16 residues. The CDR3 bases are TGTGCCAGCAGCTTAGGGGTGGGGAGGGTCAACAATGAGCAGTTCTTC. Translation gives CASSLGVGRVNNEQFF.

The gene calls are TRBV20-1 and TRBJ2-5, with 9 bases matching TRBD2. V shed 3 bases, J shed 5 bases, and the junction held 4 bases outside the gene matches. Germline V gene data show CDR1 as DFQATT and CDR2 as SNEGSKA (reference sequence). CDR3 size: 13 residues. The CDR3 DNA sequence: TGCAGTGCTAGGCGGGAGGGCCGGGAGACCCAGTACTTC. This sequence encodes CSARREGRETQYF.

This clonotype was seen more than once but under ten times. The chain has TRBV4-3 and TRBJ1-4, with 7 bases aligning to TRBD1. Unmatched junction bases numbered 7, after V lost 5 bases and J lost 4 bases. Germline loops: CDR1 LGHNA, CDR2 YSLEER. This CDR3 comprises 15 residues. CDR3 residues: CASSSGGQLNEKLFF. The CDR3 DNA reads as TGCGCCAGCAGCTCGGGGGGACAGCTTAATGAAAAACTGTTTTTT.

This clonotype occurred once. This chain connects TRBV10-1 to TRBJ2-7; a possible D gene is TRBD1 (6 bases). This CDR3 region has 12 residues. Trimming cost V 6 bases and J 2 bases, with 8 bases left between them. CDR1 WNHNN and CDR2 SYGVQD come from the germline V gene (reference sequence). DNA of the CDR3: TGCGCCAGCAGGGGGGCGACCTACGAGCAGTACTTC. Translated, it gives CASRGATYEQYF.

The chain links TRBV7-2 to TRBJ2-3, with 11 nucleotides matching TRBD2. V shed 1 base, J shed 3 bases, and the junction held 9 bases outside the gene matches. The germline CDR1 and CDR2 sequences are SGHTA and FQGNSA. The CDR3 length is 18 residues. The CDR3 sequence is CASSLEFYSGRVTDTQYF. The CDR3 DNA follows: TGTGCCAGCAGCTTAGAATTTTATAGCGGGAGGGTAACAGATACGCAGTATTTT.

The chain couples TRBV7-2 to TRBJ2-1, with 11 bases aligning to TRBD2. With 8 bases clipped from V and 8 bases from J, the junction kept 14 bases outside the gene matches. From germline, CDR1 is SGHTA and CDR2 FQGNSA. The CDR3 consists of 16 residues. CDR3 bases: TGTGCCAGCCGGACTAGCGGGCGGGTAGTAGACGATGAGCAGTTCTTC. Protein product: CASRTSGRVVDDEQFF.

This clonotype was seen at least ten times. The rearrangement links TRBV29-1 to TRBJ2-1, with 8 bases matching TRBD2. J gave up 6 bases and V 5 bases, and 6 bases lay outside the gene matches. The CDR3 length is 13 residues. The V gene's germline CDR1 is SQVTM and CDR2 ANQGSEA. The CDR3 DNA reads TGCAGCGTTACACGGACTAGCCGCAATGAGCAGTTCTTC. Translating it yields CSVTRTSRNEQFF.

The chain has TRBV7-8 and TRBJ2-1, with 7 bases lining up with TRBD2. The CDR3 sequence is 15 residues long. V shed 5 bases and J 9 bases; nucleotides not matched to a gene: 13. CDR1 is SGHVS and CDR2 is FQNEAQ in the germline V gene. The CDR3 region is CASSATPAGKFEQFF. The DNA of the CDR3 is TGTGCCAGCAGCGCGACTCCAGCGGGAAAGTTTGAGCAGTTCTTC.

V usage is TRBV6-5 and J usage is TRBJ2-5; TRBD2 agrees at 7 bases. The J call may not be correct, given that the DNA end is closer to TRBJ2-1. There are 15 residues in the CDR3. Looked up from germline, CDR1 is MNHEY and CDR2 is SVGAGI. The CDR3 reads CASSYSGDYQETQFF. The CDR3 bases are TGTGCCAGCAGTTACTCCGGGGACTACCAAGAGACCCAGTTCTTC.

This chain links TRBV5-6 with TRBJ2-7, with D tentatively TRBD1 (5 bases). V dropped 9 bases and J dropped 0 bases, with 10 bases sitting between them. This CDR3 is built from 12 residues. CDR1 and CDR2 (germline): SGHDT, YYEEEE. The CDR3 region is CATSRDSYEQYF. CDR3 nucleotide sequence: TGTGCCACCTCCAGGGACTCCTACGAGCAGTACTTC.

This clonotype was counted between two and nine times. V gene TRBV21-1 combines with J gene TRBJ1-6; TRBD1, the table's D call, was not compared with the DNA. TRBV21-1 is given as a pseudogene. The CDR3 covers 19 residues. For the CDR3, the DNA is TGTGCCAGCAGCAAAGAGTCGACAGGGCACCCAAATAATAATTCACCCCTCCACTTT. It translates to CASSKESTGHPNNNSPLHF.

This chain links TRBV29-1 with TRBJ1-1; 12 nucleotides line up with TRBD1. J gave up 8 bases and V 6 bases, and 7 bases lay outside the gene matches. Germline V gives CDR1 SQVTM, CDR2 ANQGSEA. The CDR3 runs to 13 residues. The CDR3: CSVLGGQGAEAFF. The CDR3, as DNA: TGCAGCGTCCTGGGGGGACAGGGGGCAGAAGCTTTCTTT.

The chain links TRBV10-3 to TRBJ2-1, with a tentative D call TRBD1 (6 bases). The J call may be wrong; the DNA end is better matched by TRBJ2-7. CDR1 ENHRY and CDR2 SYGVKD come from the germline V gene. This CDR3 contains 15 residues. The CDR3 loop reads CAISWSQGSYNEQYF. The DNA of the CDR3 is TGTGCCATCAGTTGGAGTCAGGGGTCCTACAATGAGCAGTACTTC.

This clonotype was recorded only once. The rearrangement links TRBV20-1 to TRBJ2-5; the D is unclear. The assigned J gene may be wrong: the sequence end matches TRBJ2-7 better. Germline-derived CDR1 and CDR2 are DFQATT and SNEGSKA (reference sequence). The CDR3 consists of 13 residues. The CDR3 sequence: CSASSVQSYEQYF. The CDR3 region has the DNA TGCAGTGCTAGCAGTGTACAATCCTACGAGCAGTACTTC.

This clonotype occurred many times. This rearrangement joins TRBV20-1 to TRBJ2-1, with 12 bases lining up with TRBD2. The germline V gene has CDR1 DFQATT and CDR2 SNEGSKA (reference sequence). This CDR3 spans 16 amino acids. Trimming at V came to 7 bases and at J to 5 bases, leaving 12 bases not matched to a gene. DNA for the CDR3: TGCAGTGGCCCCCGGCTAGCGGGAGGGTTCAACAATGAGCAGTTCTTC. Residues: CSGPRLAGGFNNEQFF.

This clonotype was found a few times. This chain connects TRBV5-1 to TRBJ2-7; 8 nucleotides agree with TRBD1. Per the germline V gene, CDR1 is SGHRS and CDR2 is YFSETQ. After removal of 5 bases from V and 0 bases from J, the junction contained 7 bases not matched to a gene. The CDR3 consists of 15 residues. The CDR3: CASRYDRGPSYEQYF. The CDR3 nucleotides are TGCGCCAGCAGATATGACAGGGGTCCCTCCTACGAGCAGTACTTC.

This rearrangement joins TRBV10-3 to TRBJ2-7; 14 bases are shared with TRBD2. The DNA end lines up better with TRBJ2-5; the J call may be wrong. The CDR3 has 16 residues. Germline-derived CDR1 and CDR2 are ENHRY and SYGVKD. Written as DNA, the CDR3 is TGTGCCATCAGTGAGGGACTAGCGGGAGGAAGGGAGACCCAGTACTTC. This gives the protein CAISEGLAGGRETQYF.

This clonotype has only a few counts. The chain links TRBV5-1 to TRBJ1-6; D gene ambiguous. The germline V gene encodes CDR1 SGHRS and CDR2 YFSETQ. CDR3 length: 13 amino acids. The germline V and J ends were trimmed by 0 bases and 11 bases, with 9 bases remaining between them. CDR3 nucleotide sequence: TGCGCCAGCAGCTTGGCCTTCCGGACACCCCTCCACTTT. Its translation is CASSLAFRTPLHF. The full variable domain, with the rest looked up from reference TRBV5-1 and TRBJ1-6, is KAGVTQTPRYLIKTRGQQVTLSCSPISGHRSVSWYQQTPGQGLQFLFEYFSETQRNKGNFPGRFSGRQFSNSRSEMNVSTLELGDSALYLCASSLAFRTPLHFGNGTRLTVT.

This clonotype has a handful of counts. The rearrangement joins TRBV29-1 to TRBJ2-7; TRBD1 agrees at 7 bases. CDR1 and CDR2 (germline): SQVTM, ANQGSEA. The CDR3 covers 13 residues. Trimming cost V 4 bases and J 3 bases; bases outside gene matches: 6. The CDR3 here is CSVAKTGNYEQYF. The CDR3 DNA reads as TGCAGCGTTGCTAAGACAGGGAACTACGAGCAGTACTTC.

The CDR3 loop reads CASSPWEGSTDTQYF. The CDR3 bases are TGTGCCAGCAGCCCCTGGGAAGGGAGCACAGATACGCAGTATTTT. The rearrangement uses TRBV11-3 and TRBJ2-3; D is undetermined. The V and J ends lost 5 bases and 0 bases respectively, with 12 bases between them. CDR1 and CDR2 (germline): SGHNT, YENEEA. CDR3 size: 15 residues.

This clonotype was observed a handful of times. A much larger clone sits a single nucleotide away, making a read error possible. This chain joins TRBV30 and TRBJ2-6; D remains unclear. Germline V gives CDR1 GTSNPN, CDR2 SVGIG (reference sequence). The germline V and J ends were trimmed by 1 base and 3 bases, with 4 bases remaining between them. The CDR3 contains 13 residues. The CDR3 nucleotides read TGTGCCTGGAGTGCAGGTGGGGCCAACGTCCTGACTTTC. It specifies CAWSAGGANVLTF.

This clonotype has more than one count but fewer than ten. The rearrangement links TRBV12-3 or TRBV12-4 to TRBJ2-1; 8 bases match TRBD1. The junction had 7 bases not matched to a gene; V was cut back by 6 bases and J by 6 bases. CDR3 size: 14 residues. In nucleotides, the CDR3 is TGTGCCAGCAGGTCACAGGGGGTCGGCAATGAGCAGTTCTTC. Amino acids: CASRSQGVGNEQFF.

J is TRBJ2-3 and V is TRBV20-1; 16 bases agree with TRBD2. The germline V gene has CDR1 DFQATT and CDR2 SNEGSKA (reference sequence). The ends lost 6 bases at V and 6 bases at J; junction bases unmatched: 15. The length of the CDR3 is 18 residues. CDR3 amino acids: CSALRLGTSGRDTDTQYF. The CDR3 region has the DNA TGCAGTGCCCTTCGGCTCGGGACTAGCGGGAGGGACACCGATACGCAGTATTTT.

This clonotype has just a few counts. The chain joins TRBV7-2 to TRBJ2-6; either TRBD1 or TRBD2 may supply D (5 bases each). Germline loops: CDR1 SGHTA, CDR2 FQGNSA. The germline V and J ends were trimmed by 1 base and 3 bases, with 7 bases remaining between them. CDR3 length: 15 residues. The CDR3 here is CASSLGGVGANVLTF. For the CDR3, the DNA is TGTGCCAGCAGCTTAGGAGGGGTTGGGGCCAACGTCCTGACTTTC.